This record covers a single TCR beta chain. What this receptor recognizes is not known. No base quality information exists; no much larger clone differs at one position. V is pared back by 4 bases and J by 1 base, with 12 bases lying between the germline termini. CDR1 and CDR2 (SGHKS, YYEKEE) derive from the germline V gene (reference sequence). The CDR3 has 15 amino acids, counting the end cysteine and phenylalanine. Only CDR3 DNA is held: 45 bases, read in frame from base 1. The receptor library was made with the immunoSEQ multiplex PCR assay. TCRdb stores this immuneACCESS table with in-frame sequences only. Part of the clones is absent; in the studies checked, under half of the shortfall reflects unresolved V genes, and no reason is known for the rest. The sample table lists about 140,000 clones, approximately 94% of them with a count of one. The ten largest clones take up around 13% of the sample.

This sample stems from a study of control samples from healthy donors and cancer patients (dated by TCRdb to the early 2020s). In this chain, TRBV5-5 is recombined with TRBJ1-5; TRBD1 might be the D gene, on 6 matching bases. This TCR derives from a man in his forties or fifties in good health. Sequencing input: blood. CDR3 region: CASSIRTASNQPQHF. The bases read TGTGCCAGCAGCATCCGGACAGCGAGCAATCAGCCCCAGCATTTT.